Sequencing of this TCR beta chain was carried out in a study of T cells after yellow fever vaccination. Study details: Preparation used SMART-Seq v4 Ultra Low Input for the low-cell-number fractions.

This clonotype has more than one count but fewer than ten. Antigen: not known. By 5'RACE template switching, TCR cDNA was produced, with a universal primer site and UMIs added in the process. TCRdb called the 5' RACE reads again in MiXCR, with one record for every CDR3 protein. The repertoire includes under 600,000 distinct CDR3 sequences, 21% of them detected once, and less than 20% sits in the top ten. This CDR3 has 14 amino acids. CDR1 SGHAT and CDR2 FQNNGV come from the germline V gene. Trimming pared 1 base from V and 2 bases from J, leaving 8 bases between. Notes on the study in general: Clonotype sharing between CD4 and CD8 compartments was small.

The chain employs TRBV11-2 and TRBJ2-5, with no clear D. The source of this sequence is a man between 18 and 29 years old who received the YFV17D yellow fever vaccine. Sequenced here: PBMCs, sampled roughly 23 days after the first yellow fever vaccination. The DNA for the CDR3 is TGTGCCAGCAGCTTAGTCCGGCAGCAAGAGACCCAGTACTTC. It is translated as CASSLVRQQETQYF.